The entry below describes one T cell receptor (beta chain). No cognate antigen has been identified for it. A much larger clone differs by one base, so this may be a read error. The time point tag for this specimen amounts to: sample taken at primary tumor resection. The donors were some 76 patients from the lung TRACERx cohort who had early-stage, untreated non-small cell lung cancer. For TCR sequencing, whole RNA was extracted from tumor and nontumor lung tissue, or from cryopreserved PBMC samples, and no cell sorting was done. A patient was chosen for TCR sequencing only when enough RNA was available from at least two tumor regions. To prepare the library, 5' RACE was applied. The reads were generated on a NextSeq 500. The TCR library protocol attached a unique molecular identifier to each TCR cDNA molecule to allow correction of PCR and sequencing errors. The paper's processing steps were these. TCR identification, UMI-based error correction and CDR3 extraction were performed with Decombinator tools. Expanded TCRs were defined as those above a frequency of 2 per 1,000, corresponding to the top 1% of the tumor frequency distribution. Renyi diversity was calculated using the R vegan package after each repertoire was subsampled 100 times to 5,000 TCRs. CDR3 similarity networks were constructed using string-kernel similarity of amino acid triplets, with links drawn between CDR3s whose pairwise similarity was above 0.82. TCRdb trimmed public reads at Q25 via fastp, called clones via MiXCR and kept in-frame beta chains. For every CDR3 protein sequence, its rows merge into one entry that carries the most common genes and DNA. In this record, the V and J calls reflect TCRdb's handling and not the investigators' own analysis. The table for this sample lists about 92,000 distinct CDR3 sequences; less than 15% of them were counted only once. The top ten clones comprise more than 40% of the sample.

The data originate from a study of spatial heterogeneity in lung cancer (dated by TCRdb to 2018 to 2020). In terms of the full investigation: Beta-chain transcripts were consistently detected in greater numbers than alpha-chain transcripts, which likely reflects a higher abundance of beta-chain transcripts. At surgery, hundreds of tumor regions, 64 matched nontumor lung samples and 56 PBMC samples were TCR-sequenced for both alpha and beta chains. In the raw uncorrected reads, each unique combination of TCR and UMI appeared on average more than ten times. TCR alpha and beta repertoires were quantitatively compared across multiple tumor regions, matched nontumor lung and blood in non-small cell lung cancer. Nonsynonymous mutation counts, determined by whole-exome sequencing of tumor tissue, were related to TCR repertoire features.

The investigation overall reported the following: Ubiquitous expanded tumor TCRs showed up in blood more often at tumor resection than at routine follow-up. Confirming at a functional level the hypothesis that regional TCRs recognize regional mutations was considered to require additional single-cell paired TCR alpha and beta sequencing.

Sequenced material: PBMCs, taken at surgery. This receptor was obtained from a male donor with early-stage non-small cell lung cancer.

The CDR3 region: CASSLEASGSGYEQYF. The nucleotide sequence reads as follows: TGTGCCAGCAGCTTAGAGGCTAGCGGGTCGGGCTACGAGCAGTACTTC. The chain couples TRBV7-6 to TRBJ2-7; TRBD2 aligns with 8 central bases. At the junction V is shortened by 1 base and J by 3 bases; bases outside the gene matches: 8. Based on the germline V gene, the CDR1 and CDR2 sequences are SGHVS and FNYEAQ. Taken from cysteine to phenylalanine, the CDR3 has 16 residues. Solely the CDR3 DNA is kept, with 48 bases framed from the first base.